One and the same sample provided the 30 T cell receptor beta chains below, sequenced in a study of blood T cell repertoires in COVID-19 (dated by TCRdb to the early 2020s). The library relied on the immunoSEQ multiplex PCR assay. The source is immuneACCESS, and TCRdb retained only in-frame sequences with V and J called. Part of the clones is not carried over; for the studies checked, unresolved V genes explain less than half of this, and the remainder is unexplained. The sample profile shows over 400,000 clones; around nine tenths of them were found once. The biggest ten clones account for 8.3% of the sample. Material for sequencing was PBMCs or T cells enriched from blood (not recorded which). All receptors come from a woman aged 55 to 70 who had recovered from COVID-19.

The V and J genes are TRBV19 and TRBJ2-5; perhaps TRBD2 as D (5 bases). The germline gives CDR1 LNHDA, CDR2 SQIVND (reference sequence). The CDR3 loop spans 14 amino acids. V was clipped by 5 bases and J by 5 bases, with 15 bases between them. CDR3 sequence (DNA): TGTGCCAGTAGTTCGCGGGCCCCGGGGGAGACCCAGTACTTC. Residues: CASSSRAPGETQYF.

This clone was seen only a few times. The genes are TRBV28 and TRBJ1-5; a weak D match, TRBD1 (5 bases). Germline values: CDR1 MDHEN, CDR2 SYDVKM. There are 14 residues in the CDR3. Trimming took 5 bases from V and 2 from J, leaving 10 bases between them. In DNA, the CDR3 is TGTGCCAGCAGTCCCGGGGGGGGCAATCAGCCCCAGCATTTT. As protein: CASSPGGGNQPQHF.

The chain links TRBV12-3 or TRBV12-4 to TRBJ1-6; no definite D call. V shed 8 bases and J shed 5 bases, with 10 bases lying between them. CDR3 length: 13 residues. This chain's CDR3 is CASRYSDNSPLHF. In nucleotides, the CDR3 is TGTGCCAGCCGGTATTCTGATAATTCACCCCTCCACTTT.

The gene calls are TRBV4-1 and TRBJ2-3; D call uncertain. The CDR3 spans 15 residues. Trimming removed 4 bases from V and 4 bases from J, with 15 bases in between. In germline, CDR1 is MGHRA, CDR2 YSYEKL. CDR3 nucleotide sequence: TGCGCCAGCAGCCGATTAGACGCGGCGGCAGATACGCAGTATTTT. This translates into CASSRLDAAADTQYF.

The chain couples TRBV9 to TRBJ2-1, with D tentatively TRBD1 (6 bases). The V gene's germline CDR1 is SGDLS and CDR2 YYNGEE. CDR3 size: 13 residues. Trimming took 0 bases from V and 9 from J, leaving 10 bases between them. Here the CDR3 DNA reads TGTGCCAGCAGCGTAGCAACAGGGTTTGAGCAGTTCTTC. It codes for CASSVATGFEQFF. Drawing the rest from reference TRBV9 and TRBJ2-1, the complete variable domain is DSGVTQTPKHLITATGQRVTLRCSPRSGDLSVYWYQQSLDQGLQFLIQYYNGEERAKGNILERFSAQQFPDLHSELNLSSLELGDSALYFCASSVATGFEQFFGPGTRLTVL.

This chain uses TRBV6-5 with TRBJ2-7, with 10 bases lining up with TRBD1. Germline lookup yields CDR1 MNHEY and CDR2 SVGAGI. This CDR3 has 12 residues. V trimming: 4 bases; J trimming: 9 bases; junction bases outside the gene matches: 3. The CDR3 DNA is TGTGCCAGCAGTTCGACAGGGGGCGCGCAGTACGTC. It codes for CASSSTGGAQYV.

As to this clone: Other DNA sequences in the same sample also yield this CDR3. In nucleotides, the CDR3 is TGCGCCAGCAGCTCCGGGACAGGGACCTCACCCCTCCACTTT. Its translation is CASSSGTGTSPLHF. The chain combines TRBV5-1 with TRBJ1-6, with TRBD1 identical over 9 bases. The V gene end was trimmed by 3 bases and the J gene end by 10 bases; junction bases not matched to a gene: 5. The CDR3 covers 14 residues. Germline CDR1 reads SGHRS; CDR2 reads YFSETQ.

V is TRBV13 and J is TRBJ2-5; weak D call: TRBD1 (5 bases). Trimming shortened V by 4 bases and J by 5 bases, and 14 bases separated the two germline ends. CDR3 length: 14 amino acids. Germline CDR1 PRHDT, CDR2 FYEKMQ (reference sequence). The CDR3 DNA reads TGTGCCAGCAGCTCTGGACACCGGCGGGAGACCCAGTACTTC. This translates into CASSSGHRRETQYF.

V gene TRBV6-5 combines with J gene TRBJ2-1, with 9 bases lining up with TRBD1. The ends lost 10 bases at V and 0 bases at J; junction bases unmatched: 7. Germline-derived CDR1 and CDR2 are MNHEY and SVGAGI. CDR3 length: 15 amino acids. CDR3 amino acids: CATTPDRGSYNEQFF. The CDR3, as DNA: TGTGCCACCACCCCGGACAGGGGCTCCTACAATGAGCAGTTCTTC.

This chain connects TRBV30 to TRBJ2-3; 13 bases map to TRBD2. The CDR3 contains 16 residues. The junction had 10 bases not matched to a gene; V was cut back by 5 bases and J by 5 bases. Germline V gene sequence: CDR1 GTSNPN, CDR2 SVGIG (reference sequence). For the CDR3, the DNA is TGTGCCTGGGCTCCGGGACTAGCGGGGCCTGGAGATACGCAGTATTTT. It is translated as CAWAPGLAGPGDTQYF. Together with reference TRBV30 and TRBJ2-3, the CDR3 gives the full variable domain: SQTIHQWPATLVQPVGSPLSLECTVEGTSNPNLYWYRQAAGRGLQLLFYSVGIGQISSEVPQNLSASRPQDRQFILSSKKLLLSDSGFYLCAWAPGLAGPGDTQYFGPGTRLTVL.

This clone came up a few times. The rearrangement uses TRBV5-4 and TRBJ2-7; D perhaps matches TRBD1 (5 bases). The CDR3 is made up of 14 amino acids. In germline, CDR1 is SGHNT, CDR2 YYREEE (reference sequence). Trimming pared 1 base from V and 0 bases from J, leaving 8 bases between. This CDR3 is CASSLKGISYEQYF. For the CDR3, the DNA is TGTGCCAGCAGCTTGAAGGGGATCTCCTACGAGCAGTACTTC.

This rearrangement joins TRBV19 to TRBJ1-3; 7 nucleotides agree with TRBD1. Germline CDR1 LNHDA, CDR2 SQIVND (reference sequence). With V trimmed by 3 bases and J by 4 bases, 6 bases remained unmatched. The CDR3 loop spans 15 amino acids. CDR3 DNA: TGTGCCAGTAGTATCGACAGGGTTGCAGGAAACACCATATATTTT. Translated: CASSIDRVAGNTIYF.

The rearrangement links TRBV4-1 to TRBJ2-2; TRBD2 matches at 10 bases. V lost 4 bases, J lost 5 bases, and 16 bases stayed unmatched. The CDR3 has 19 amino acids. Germline assignment: CDR1 MGHRA and CDR2 YSYEKL. CDR3 coding DNA: TGCGCCAGCAGCCCAAGGGCCAGCGGGGGGGCCAGCCAGACCGGGGAGCTGTTTTTT. Its protein is CASSPRASGGASQTGELFF.

The chain joins TRBV6-5 to TRBJ1-1; D unclear. The CDR3 totals 13 residues. The V gene's germline CDR1 is MNHEY and CDR2 SVGAGI. V was pared by 7 bases and J by 5 bases, with 14 bases between. The CDR3 reads CASKGSGRTEAFF. The CDR3 nucleotides read TGTGCCAGCAAAGGGAGCGGTAGGACTGAAGCTTTCTTT.

The chain is built from TRBV2 and TRBJ2-3, with 7 positions matching TRBD2. The ends lost 4 bases at V and 2 bases at J; junction bases unmatched: 6. The CDR3 totals 15 residues. Germline-derived CDR1 and CDR2 are SNHLY and FYNNEI. The CDR3 DNA follows: TGTGCCAGCAGTGCGCCAGCGGGGTTCACAGATACGCAGTATTTT. It is translated as CASSAPAGFTDTQYF. The whole variable domain, filled in from reference TRBV2 and TRBJ2-3, reads EPEVTQTPSHQVTQMGQEVILRCVPISNHLYFYWYRQILGQKVEFLVSFYNNEISEKSEIFDDQFSVERPDGSNFTLKIRSTKLEDSAMYFCASSAPAGFTDTQYFGPGTRLTVL.

The chain couples TRBV6-1 to TRBJ2-2; 8 bases are a match to TRBD1. The CDR3 length is 19 residues. The junction had 11 bases not matched to a gene; V was cut back by 0 bases and J by 2 bases. Germline lookup yields CDR1 MNHNS and CDR2 SASEGT. CDR3 sequence (DNA): TGTGCCAGCAGTGAAGCACCACCTGGACAGGGAATCAACACCGGGGAGCTGTTTTTT. This sequence encodes CASSEAPPGQGINTGELFF.

V and J are TRBV5-1 and TRBJ1-1, with D perhaps matching TRBD1 (5 bases). The V gene lost 0 bases and the J gene lost 1 base, with 10 bases spanning the gap. Germline assignment: CDR1 SGHRS and CDR2 YFSETQ. The CDR3 length is 15 residues. The CDR3 sequence is CASSLGGAQNTEAFF. As DNA, the CDR3 is TGCGCCAGCAGCTTGGGCGGGGCTCAGAACACTGAAGCTTTCTTT.

The chain carries TRBV7-9 and TRBJ2-3; 11 positions agree with TRBD2. From germline, CDR1 is SEHNR and CDR2 FQNEAQ (reference sequence). CDR3 size: 16 residues. V lost 0 bases to trimming and J lost 10 bases; unmatched junction nucleotides: 9. The CDR3, as DNA: TGTGCCAGCAGCTTAGCTAGCGGGGGGGCCGGGGTTTCGCAGTATTTT. Protein: CASSLASGGAGVSQYF. Looking up the rest from reference TRBV7-9 and TRBJ2-3 gives the full variable domain: DTGVSQNPRHKITKRGQNVTFRCDPISEHNRLYWYRQTLGQGPEFLTYFQNEAQLEKSRLLSDRFSAERPKGSFSTLEIQRTEQGDSAMYLCASSLASGGAGVSQYFGPGTRLTVL.

V is TRBV3-1 (or the pseudogene TRBV3-2) and J is TRBJ2-1, with TRBD2 as a possible D gene (6 bases). Germline V CDR1 and CDR2: LGHDT, YNNKEL (reference sequence). This CDR3 spans 13 amino acids. Trimming pared 1 base from V and 6 bases from J, leaving 7 bases between. CDR3 in amino acids: CASSQASANEQFF. The DNA for the CDR3 is TGTGCCAGCAGCCAAGCTAGCGCCAATGAGCAGTTCTTC.

This clone turned up a few times. The chain is built from TRBV3-1 (or the pseudogene TRBV3-2) and TRBJ2-7, with 9 bases lining up with TRBD2. J lost 0 bases, V lost 3 bases, and 3 bases had no gene match. The length of the CDR3 is 15 residues. Germline V gives CDR1 LGHDT, CDR2 YNNKEL (reference sequence). The CDR3 sequence is CASSQERGVSYEQYF. DNA of the CDR3: TGTGCCAGCAGCCAGGAGCGGGGGGTCTCCTACGAGCAGTACTTC.

The chain recombines TRBV4-2 with TRBJ2-1; 7 bases align to TRBD2. Germline V gene lookup returns CDR1 LGHNA and CDR2 YNFKEQ. The V segment lost 6 bases and the J segment 3 bases; nucleotides outside the gene matches: 11. The CDR3 consists of 16 residues. The CDR3 reads CASRYIAGEGYNEQFF. CDR3 nucleotides: TGTGCCAGCAGGTATATCGCGGGGGAAGGCTACAATGAGCAGTTCTTC.

This rearrangement joins TRBV2 to TRBJ2-3; TRBD2 matches at 11 bases. This CDR3 is 15 amino acids long. Looked up from germline, CDR1 is SNHLY and CDR2 is FYNNEI. The V gene end was trimmed by 7 bases and the J gene end by 2 bases; junction bases not matched to a gene: 5. DNA of the CDR3: TGTGCCAGCACGACTAGCGGGGTGCACACAGATACGCAGTATTTT. It yields the protein CASTTSGVHTDTQYF. Full variable domain (outside the CDR3, taken from reference TRBV2 and TRBJ2-3): EPEVTQTPSHQVTQMGQEVILRCVPISNHLYFYWYRQILGQKVEFLVSFYNNEISEKSEIFDDQFSVERPDGSNFTLKIRSTKLEDSAMYFCASTTSGVHTDTQYFGPGTRLTVL.

The chain carries TRBV3-1 (or the pseudogene TRBV3-2) and TRBJ2-3; D unclear. The CDR3 spans 13 residues. V was cut by 3 bases and J by 3 bases, with 7 bases left in between. The germline gives CDR1 LGHDT, CDR2 YNNKEL (reference sequence). The CDR3 region is CASSQLVTDTQYF. In DNA form, the CDR3 reads TGTGCCAGCAGCCAGTTAGTAACAGATACGCAGTATTTT.

V gene TRBV18 combines with J gene TRBJ2-7; 7 bases are shared with TRBD1. CDR3 length: 13 amino acids. In germline, CDR1 is KGHSH, CDR2 LQKENI. V shed 5 bases, J shed 3 bases, and the junction held 4 bases outside the gene matches. As DNA, the CDR3 is TGTGCCAGCTCAATGGACAGGCTCTACGAGCAGTACTTC. Its translation is CASSMDRLYEQYF.

The chain employs TRBV6-1 and TRBJ1-6, with 7 bases fitting TRBD1. Per the germline V gene, CDR1 is MNHNS and CDR2 is SASEGT. CDR3 length equals 18 residues. V trimming: 2 bases; J trimming: 0 bases; junction bases outside the gene matches: 7. CDR3 protein: CASSEIMGQSSYNSPLHF. The DNA for the CDR3 is TGTGCCAGCAGTGAAATAATGGGACAGAGCTCCTATAATTCACCCCTCCACTTT.

V is TRBV11-3 and J is TRBJ2-7; possible D gene TRBD2, 7 bases. The CDR3 spans 16 residues. The V end lost 0 bases, the J end lost 0 bases, and 12 bases lay between the germline ends. Germline V lookup: CDR1 SGHNT, CDR2 YENEEA. CDR3 nucleotides: TGTGCCAGCAGCTTAGAAGGGGGAGGGCTCTCCTACGAGCAGTACTTC. Protein sequence: CASSLEGGGLSYEQYF.

V and J are TRBV29-1 and TRBJ1-1, with D unclear. Trimming left V 3 bases short and J 7 bases short, with 9 bases between. The CDR3 is 11 residues long. In germline, CDR1 is SQVTM, CDR2 ANQGSEA. The CDR3 bases are TGCAGCGTTGAGGAGCGAAATGAAGCTTTCTTT. It specifies CSVEERNEAFF.

The chain couples TRBV2 to TRBJ1-1, with D unresolved. The CDR3 is 11 residues long. Deletions cut 4 bases from V and 6 bases from J, with 6 bases between. The germline V gene has CDR1 SNHLY and CDR2 FYNNEI. In nucleotides, the CDR3 is TGTGCCAGCAGTGGACTGGCTGAAGCTTTCTTT. It yields the protein CASSGLAEAFF.

This rearrangement joins TRBV30 to TRBJ2-2; 7 positions match TRBD1. The CDR3 loop spans 14 amino acids. Trimming at V came to 8 bases and at J to 0 bases, leaving 6 bases not matched to a gene. Germline V CDR1 and CDR2: GTSNPN, SVGIG (reference sequence). In nucleotides, the CDR3 is TGTGCCCCAGAGGGGACAGCGAACACCGGGGAGCTGTTTTTT. Translating it yields CAPEGTANTGELFF.

Regarding this clone: At the DNA level, this CDR3 is encoded by other sequences in the same sample as well. V and J are TRBV24-1 and TRBJ2-3, with 8 bases aligning to TRBD1. V lost 3 bases to trimming and J lost 6 bases; unmatched junction nucleotides: 7. Germline V lookup: CDR1 KGHDR, CDR2 SFDVKD. The CDR3 spans 15 residues. The CDR3, as DNA: TGTGCCACCAGTGATCCAGGACAGGGAGGTGATACGCAGTATTTT. Its protein product is CATSDPGQGGDTQYF.